This T cell receptor (beta chain) derives from a study of blood T cells in healthy people across ages. With a J-beta primer mix and a sample-barcoded 5' primer, a second PCR ran roughly 7 to 11 cycles. MiXCR, run by TCRdb on the 5' RACE reads, gives a single entry per CDR3 protein. The data contain more than 1 million distinct CDR3 sequences, 40% to 45% of them singletons. The clonotype originates from a woman in her sixties in good health. Material: blood.

The CDR3 spells CASSLGQASGGTQYF. Here the CDR3 DNA reads TGTGCCAGCAGCTTGGGACAGGCCTCCGGGGGTACGCAGTATTTT. This sequence joins TRBV13 and TRBJ2-3, with 8 positions matching TRBD1. This CDR3 region has 15 residues. Germline assignment: CDR1 PRHDT and CDR2 FYEKMQ (reference sequence). Germline trimming cut 3 bases from V and 8 bases from J; bases unmatched to any gene: 10.